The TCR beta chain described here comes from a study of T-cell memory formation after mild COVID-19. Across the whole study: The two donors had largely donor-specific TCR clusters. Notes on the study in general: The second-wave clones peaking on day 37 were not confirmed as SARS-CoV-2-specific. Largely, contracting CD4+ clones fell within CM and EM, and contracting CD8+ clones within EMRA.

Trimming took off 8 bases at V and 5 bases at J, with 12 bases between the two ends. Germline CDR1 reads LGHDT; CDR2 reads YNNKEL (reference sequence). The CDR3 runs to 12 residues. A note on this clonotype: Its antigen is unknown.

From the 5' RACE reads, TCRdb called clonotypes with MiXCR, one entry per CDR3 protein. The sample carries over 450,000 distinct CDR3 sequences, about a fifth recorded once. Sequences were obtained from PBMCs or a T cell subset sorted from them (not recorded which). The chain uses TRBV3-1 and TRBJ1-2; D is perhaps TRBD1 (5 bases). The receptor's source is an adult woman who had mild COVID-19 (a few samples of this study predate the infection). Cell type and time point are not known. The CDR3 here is CASDGAGYGYTF. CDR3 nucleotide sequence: TGTGCCAGCGACGGGGCAGGGTATGGCTACACCTTC.